What follows describes a single T cell receptor beta chain. Its target is not known. V trimming: 4 bases; J trimming: 1 base; junction bases outside the gene matches: 6. The CDR3 length is 15 residues. The germline gives CDR1 KGHSH, CDR2 LQKENI. These data are taken from a study of PD-1 blockade in mismatch repair-deficient tumors. This sample's time point: roughly 10-day in vitro stimulation with candidate mutation-associated neoantigen peptide 1. This table comes from immunoSEQ multiplex PCR, and its TCRdb copy is limited to in-frame clones, with some not included. Here the sample spans around 9,200 clones, roughly 87% being singletons.

The sequenced sample was cells cultured in vitro, obtained from a patient treated with pembrolizumab. The V call is TRBV18, the J call TRBJ1-1, with 7 positions matching TRBD1. This clonotype originated in an adult with mismatch repair-deficient cancer. This CDR3 is CASSQGAHRNTEAFF. The CDR3 bases are TGTGCCAGCTCACAGGGGGCCCATAGGAACACTGAAGCTTTCTTT.